The rows below give T cell receptor beta chains drawn from one sample of a study of blood T cell repertoires in COVID-19. Clones were read by immunoSEQ multiplex PCR, and TCRdb kept only the in-frame ones, dropping some. The sample consists of 60,000 or so clones, 72% of them appearing once. The material sequenced was PBMCs or T cells enriched from blood (not recorded which). The source of these receptors is a woman aged 60-70 years who had been exposed to COVID-19. Each CDR3 is given with its conserved first and last residue. D genes are given only for firm matches. A clone size is listed for some rows: how often the clone was seen (once, few, many), or a class if it is expanded.

d_gene,j_gene,v_gene,abundance,CDR3nt,CDR3aa
TRBD1,TRBJ2-3,TRBV28,.,TGTGCCAGCAGAGGACAGGAGAGAGGTACAGATACGCAGTATTTT,CASRGQERGTDTQYF
.,TRBJ1-5,TRBV28,few,TGTGCCAACCAGGGGTCGGGCAATCAGCCCCAGCATTTT,CANQGSGNQPQHF
.,TRBJ2-7,TRBV2,.,TGTGCCAGCAGGGGCTCCTATAAGGGGCCATACTACGAGCAGTACTTC,CASRGSYKGPYYEQYF
TRBD1,TRBJ1-2,TRBV11-2,.,TGTGCCAGCAGCTCGGACAGGGGGGAGGGAGGCTACACCTTC,CASSSDRGEGGYTF
TRBD1,TRBJ2-7,TRBV7-2,.,TGTGCCAGCAGCTTGAGGACAGGGGGCTACGAGCAGTACTTC,CASSLRTGGYEQYF
.,TRBJ2-2,TRBV11-3,.,TGTGCCAGCAGCTACAGGGATAACACCGGGGAGCTGTTTTTT,CASSYRDNTGELFF
TRBD1,TRBJ1-5,TRBV7-8,.,TGTGCCAGCAGCGAAAGGACAGGGCCAGATCAGCCCCAGCATTTT,CASSERTGPDQPQHF
.,TRBJ2-7,TRBV6-1,few,TGTGCCAGCAGTGAAAGGGCGGCAGGTCGGGGCGAGCAGTACTTC,CASSERAAGRGEQYF
.,TRBJ1-1,TRBV25-1,.,TGTGCCAGCAGGTCACAGGGTTTGGACACTGAAGCTTTCTTT,CASRSQGLDTEAFF
TRBD1,TRBJ1-2,TRBV5-1,.,TGCGCCAGCAGCCAAAACCCGACAGGGTACGTTGGCTACACCTTC,CASSQNPTGYVGYTF
.,TRBJ2-5,TRBV18,.,TGTGCCAGCTCACCCCTACAGGGAGAGGGTGAGACCCAGTACTTC,CASSPLQGEGETQYF
TRBD2,TRBJ2-7,TRBV7-8,.,TGTGCCAGCAGCCCCCAAATTTCTAGCGGGGGACTCTCCTACGAGCAGTACTTC,CASSPQISSGGLSYEQYF
.,TRBJ1-1,TRBV12-3/TRBV12-4,.,TGTGCCAGCAGTTGGACAGCGAACACTGAAGCTTTCTTT,CASSWTANTEAFF
TRBD2,TRBJ2-4,TRBV5-4,.,TGTGCCAGCAGCTTGGTGGTAGGCGGGGGGCTCGCCAAAAACATTCAGTACTTC,CASSLVVGGGLAKNIQYF
TRBD1,TRBJ1-4,TRBV28,.,TGTGCCAGCAGACCCCCTAACAGGGGCGGTGAAAAACTGTTTTTT,CASRPPNRGGEKLFF
TRBD1,TRBJ2-7,TRBV6-2/TRBV6-3,.,TGTGCCAGCAGCGCATCAGGGGGTTTCTACGAGCAGTACTTC,CASSASGGFYEQYF
.,TRBJ2-5,TRBV5-4,few,TGTGCCAGCAGCCCGCCTAACGACCAAGAGACCCAGTACTTC,CASSPPNDQETQYF
TRBD2,TRBJ2-7,TRBV18,.,TGTGCCAGCTCATCGACTAGCGGGGGGTCCTACGAGCAGTACTTC,CASSSTSGGSYEQYF
TRBD2,TRBJ2-7,TRBV7-2,.,TGTGCCAGCAGCTTAGACGGGACTAGCGGGAGAGGAGAGCAGTACTTC,CASSLDGTSGRGEQYF
TRBD2,TRBJ2-3,TRBV28,.,TGTGCCAGCAGTTGGCTAGCGGGGCCCGCAGATACGCAGTATTTT,CASSWLAGPADTQYF
.,TRBJ1-1,TRBV3-1/TRBV3-2,.,TGTGCCAGCAGCCCCACAACGGGTATGGCCACTGAAGCTTTCTTT,CASSPTTGMATEAFF
TRBD1,TRBJ1-1,TRBV5-1,.,TGCGCCAGCAGTCGCGGACAGGGGACTGAAGCTTTCTTT,CASSRGQGTEAFF
TRBD1,TRBJ1-1,TRBV11-3,.,TGTGCCAGCAGCTATTCAGGGGGCACTGAAGCTTTCTTT,CASSYSGGTEAFF
TRBD2,TRBJ2-2,TRBV6-5,once,TGTGCCAGCAGCCGAACTAGCGGGACAGTCGGGGAGCTGTTTTTT,CASSRTSGTVGELFF
.,TRBJ1-4,TRBV30,.,TGTGCCTATAATCGAGGCGGAGAGAATGAAAAACTGTTTTTT,CAYNRGGENEKLFF
TRBD1,TRBJ2-1,TRBV7-2,.,TGTGCCAGCAGCCAGGCTCTCTCGGGACAGTGGCACAATGAGCAGTTCTTC,CASSQALSGQWHNEQFF
TRBD2,TRBJ2-7,TRBV7-2,.,TGTGCCAGCAGCTTAGGCACTAGCGGGAGGGCCATCGAGCAGTACTTC,CASSLGTSGRAIEQYF
.,TRBJ2-3,TRBV7-8,.,TGTGCCAGCAGCCCTCGGTCCCCGGGGAACACAGATACGCAGTATTTT,CASSPRSPGNTDTQYF
.,TRBJ2-3,TRBV30,.,TGTGCCTGGGGTCTGGCAGGGCTTTTCGGAAGTCCTTCAGATACGCAGTATTTT,CAWGLAGLFGSPSDTQYF
.,TRBJ2-1,TRBV9,.,TGTGCCAGCAGCGTAATGCCGAGCTCCTACAATGAGCAGTTCTTC,CASSVMPSSYNEQFF
TRBD2,TRBJ2-1,TRBV10-3,.,TGTGCCATCAGTGATCTAGCGGGGGACCACAATGAGCAGTTCTTC,CAISDLAGDHNEQFF
TRBD1,TRBJ1-5,TRBV19,once,TGTGCCAGTATTTCTAAGGACAGGGTTGCCAATCAGCCCCAGCATTTT,CASISKDRVANQPQHF
.,TRBJ1-1,TRBV24-1,.,TGTGCCACCAGATTGGGGAGGGACACTGAAGCTTTCTTT,CATRLGRDTEAFF
TRBD1,TRBJ1-2,TRBV5-5,.,TGTGCCAGCAGCTTGGCCGGGACAGCTAACTATGGCTACACCTTC,CASSLAGTANYGYTF
.,TRBJ1-6,TRBV12-3/TRBV12-4,.,TGTGCCAGCAGGACGGGACATGGGTCACCCCTCCACTTT,CASRTGHGSPLHF
.,TRBJ1-2,TRBV24-1,.,TGTGCCACCAGTCCCGACAGATTCGCTGGCTACACCTTC,CATSPDRFAGYTF
.,TRBJ2-7,TRBV6-5,.,TGTGCCAGCAGTCGAGGGGGAATCTCCTACGAGCAGTACTTC,CASSRGGISYEQYF
TRBD1,TRBJ2-2,TRBV28,.,TGTGCCAGCAGTTTGGCCGGCGGGACAGGTGGCGGGGAGCTGTTTTTT,CASSLAGGTGGGELFF
.,TRBJ1-2,TRBV5-1,.,TGCGCCAGCAGCGCTGATATCCAAAGGCGGGGCTACACCTTC,CASSADIQRRGYTF
.,TRBJ1-1,TRBV19,few,TGTGCCAGTAGTACGCCAGGGCTGAACACTGAAGCTTTCTTT,CASSTPGLNTEAFF
TRBD2,TRBJ2-1,TRBV11-2,many,TGTGCCAGCAGCCGGGGGGGCCTCTACAATGAGCAGTTCTTC,CASSRGGLYNEQFF
.,TRBJ1-2,TRBV6-5,.,TGTGCCAGCAGTCCGGGGGACCCTGGTTATGGCTACACCTTC,CASSPGDPGYGYTF
TRBD1,TRBJ2-5,TRBV5-1,.,TGCGCCAGCAGCCGACAGACAGGGGAAGCTGAGACCCAGTACTTC,CASSRQTGEAETQYF
TRBD1,TRBJ1-1,TRBV6-5,few,TGTGCCAGCAGTCCCGGGACAGGAGCTGAAGCTTTCTTT,CASSPGTGAEAFF
TRBD1,TRBJ1-1,TRBV4-2,.,TGTGCCAGCAGCCCTGAGACAGGGGGTCGTACTGAAGCTTTCTTT,CASSPETGGRTEAFF
.,TRBJ2-6,TRBV19,few,TGTGCCAGTAGTATGCATTTAGGGGCTGGGGCCAACGTCCTGACTTTC,CASSMHLGAGANVLTF
.,TRBJ2-2,TRBV2,few,TGTGCCAGCAGTGAATTGGGAGGAGGGTACACCGGGGAGCTGTTTTTT,CASSELGGGYTGELFF
.,TRBJ1-2,TRBV19,medium-sized,TGTGCCAGTAGTATACGGCAGGGTTATGGCTACACCTTC,CASSIRQGYGYTF
.,TRBJ1-2,TRBV30,.,TGTGCCTGGAGTGTACTGGCAGACTATAATTTCCGATATGGCTACACCTTC,CAWSVLADYNFRYGYTF
TRBD1,TRBJ2-3,TRBV19,many,TGTGCCAGTAGTTCAGGGGGCGCCGTTGCGGATACGCAGTATTTT,CASSSGGAVADTQYF
TRBD2,TRBJ2-3,TRBV7-9,.,TGTGCCAGCAGCTTAGGGGCGGCGGGGGGGTTTTCCAGCACAGATACGCAGTATTTT,CASSLGAAGGFSSTDTQYF
.,TRBJ2-1,TRBV7-2,.,TGTGCCAGCAGCTTCGACAACCACAATGAGCAGTTCTTC,CASSFDNHNEQFF
.,TRBJ1-1,TRBV6-5,.,TGTGCCAGCAGTTACTCGCGGGACTTGAGGACTGAAGCTTTCTTT,CASSYSRDLRTEAFF
.,TRBJ2-5,TRBV5-4,.,TGTGCCAGCAGCTTGGAGCGGCGAGAGACCCAGTACTTC,CASSLERRETQYF
.,TRBJ2-1,TRBV18,few,TGTGCCAGCTCACCAGTGGGGGGTGACAATGAGCAGTTCTTC,CASSPVGGDNEQFF
.,TRBJ2-2,TRBV19,.,TGTGCCAGTAGACAGGGTAGCACCGGGGAGCTGTTTTTT,CASRQGSTGELFF
TRBD2,TRBJ2-7,TRBV5-5,.,TGTGCCAGCAGCCCGGGGGGACTAGCGGCCTACGAGCAGTACTTC,CASSPGGLAAYEQYF
.,TRBJ1-1,TRBV5-1,.,TGCGCCAGCAGCTTGTCTGGGGGAGGCACTGAAGCTTTCTTT,CASSLSGGGTEAFF